This record covers a single T cell receptor beta chain. Antigen specificity is unknown. Single viable CD3+CD4+CD8-CD45RO+ cells were sorted as the memory CD4+ T cells. The sample belongs to a study of memory CD4+ T cells and cytomegalovirus serostatus. Profiled with immunoSEQ multiplex PCR; TCRdb holds only in-frame clones, not every one. The sample contains 40,000 to 45,000 clones, over 65% of which appear only once. Overall study results and limits: A US-trained random forest predicted CMV serostatus with median AUC around 0.9. The CMV-associated TCR signature appears largely within the CD4+ memory repertoire.

The sequenced sample was memory CD4+ T cells from blood. The source is an adult in good health and CMV-seronegative.

The DNA of the CDR3 is TGTGCCAGCAGCTTAGATCCAGGGGGTAATTCACCCCTCCACTTT. Translating gives CASSLDPGGNSPLHF. The J gene is TRBJ1-6, the V gene TRBV7-2; 7 bases fit TRBD1. Germline assignment: CDR1 SGHTA and CDR2 FQGNSA. This CDR3 spans 15 amino acids. The trim removed 1 base at V and 6 bases at J, leaving 3 bases unmatched.